Following are 9 T cell receptor beta chains from one sample sequenced in a study of radiation and T cells in renal cell carcinoma. Libraries were prepared by immunoSEQ multiplex PCR; TCRdb keeps only in-frame clonotypes and omits some of them. The sample lists 150,000 or so clones, less than 90% occurring once. As to time point: baseline pretreatment blood. Described treatment: 15 Gy SBRT to primary tumor, nephrectomy 4 weeks later. The source material was blood, sampled from a patient whose treatment included radiotherapy and nephrectomy. Receptors originate from a woman between 65 and 79 years old with renal cell carcinoma.

V is TRBV19 and J is TRBJ1-1; 9 bases are a match to TRBD1. J was trimmed by 0 bases and V by 7 bases; bases with no gene match: 6. Germline CDR1 reads LNHDA; CDR2 reads SQIVND (reference sequence). This CDR3 comprises 15 residues. The CDR3: CASIGTGFVNTEAFF. In DNA form, the CDR3 reads TGTGCCAGTATAGGGACAGGGTTCGTGAACACTGAAGCTTTCTTT.

This rearrangement joins TRBV6-1 to TRBJ2-5; D is tentatively TRBD1 or TRBD2 (5 bases each). Germline V gene lookup returns CDR1 MNHNS and CDR2 SASEGT. V gave up 0 bases and J gave up 5 bases, with 16 bases separating them. This CDR3 is 16 amino acids long. CDR3 sequence reads: CASSEAPWLREETQYF. CDR3 bases: TGTGCCAGCAGTGAAGCGCCGTGGCTCAGGGAGGAGACCCAGTACTTC.

The rearrangement joins TRBV13 to TRBJ2-5; 14 bases match TRBD2. The CDR3 covers 15 residues. The germline CDR1 and CDR2 sequences are PRHDT and FYEKMQ (reference sequence). The V gene end was trimmed by 4 bases and the J gene end by 11 bases; junction bases not matched to a gene: 9. CDR3 sequence (DNA): TGTGCCAGCAGCTCGACTAGCGGGGGGGCCTGGGAGCAGTACTTC. Its protein product is CASSSTSGGAWEQYF.

The V and J genes are TRBV19 and TRBJ1-4; D gene ambiguous. The V end lost 11 bases, the J end lost 8 bases, and 9 bases lay between the germline ends. This CDR3 has 10 residues. The V gene's germline CDR1 is LNHDA and CDR2 SQIVND (reference sequence). CDR3 loop: CARRKEKLFF. The CDR3 DNA is TGTGCCCGGAGAAAGGAAAAACTGTTTTTT.

This clone showed up just a few times. The chain links TRBV5-1 to TRBJ1-1; unclear D gene. V was cut by 2 bases and J by 2 bases, with 1 base left in between. The CDR3 contains 11 residues. Germline CDR1 reads SGHRS; CDR2 reads YFSETQ. This chain's CDR3 is CASSFNTEAFF. In DNA, the CDR3 is TGCGCCAGCAGCTTTAACACTGAAGCTTTCTTT.

The chain has TRBV4-3 and TRBJ2-3, with TRBD2 matching 8 bases. Germline V CDR1 and CDR2: LGHNA, YSLEER. Unmatched junction bases numbered 8, after V lost 3 bases and J lost 3 bases. The CDR3 totals 16 residues. CDR3 nucleotides: TGCGCCAGCAGCCAGGCCGGGACTAGGGGGACAGATACGCAGTATTTT. Its protein product is CASSQAGTRGTDTQYF.

The V and J genes are TRBV2 and TRBJ1-4, with D possibly matching TRBD1 (6 bases). With 4 bases removed from V and 8 bases from J, the gap between germline ends came to 17 bases. This CDR3 spans 15 amino acids. Germline-derived CDR1 and CDR2 are SNHLY and FYNNEI. The DNA for the CDR3 is TGTGCCAGCAGTGGAACCGGGGGCATAGGGGAAAAACTGTTTTTT. Protein: CASSGTGGIGEKLFF.

This clone was seen just once. The gene calls are TRBV6-5 and TRBJ1-2, with D hard to call. Trimming pared 4 bases from V and 5 bases from J, leaving 8 bases between. Germline CDR1 and CDR2: MNHEY and SVGAGI. The CDR3 runs 12 residues. DNA of the CDR3: TGTGCCAGCAGTTCCCGGGCTTATGGCTACACCTTC. Protein product: CASSSRAYGYTF.

This clone was seen a handful of times. The V and J genes are TRBV6-6 and TRBJ1-1; possibly TRBD1 for D (5 bases). Trimming pared 5 bases from V and 9 bases from J, leaving 13 bases between. This CDR3 comprises 12 residues. Germline CDR1 and CDR2: MNHNY and SVGAGI (reference sequence). CDR3 DNA sequence: TGTGCCAGCAGTGGCCGGGACGGAAAAGCTTTCTTT. As protein: CASSGRDGKAFF.